This T cell receptor (beta chain) was identified in a study of blood T cell repertoires in COVID-19. Study as a whole: The United States, Italy and Spain supplied acute and convalescent COVID-19 samples.

Generated by immunoSEQ multiplex PCR, the TCRdb table keeps only in-frame clones and is missing some. This sample yields 250,000 to 350,000 clones, of which more than 75% are seen a single time; 2% to 3% belongs to the top ten. The CDR3 spans 16 residues. Germline CDR1 is SEHNR and CDR2 is FQNEAQ (reference sequence). V was cut by 3 bases and J by 0 bases, with 11 bases left in between. Across about two dozen US areas, participants ranged in age from 18 to 89 years. Assignment of participants to cohorts was predicated upon participant-reported clinical history. Sample: PBMCs or T cells enriched from blood (not recorded which). The clonotype originates from a man aged 55 to 70 who had recovered from COVID-19. This chain joins TRBV7-9 and TRBJ1-4; a weak D match, TRBD1 (6 bases). Here the CDR3 reads CASSLGAWATNEKLFF. The CDR3 region has the DNA TGTGCCAGCAGCTTGGGGGCGTGGGCAACTAATGAAAAACTGTTTTTT. The variable domain in full, completed from reference TRBV7-9 and TRBJ1-4, reads DTGVSQNPRHKITKRGQNVTFRCDPISEHNRLYWYRQTLGQGPEFLTYFQNEAQLEKSRLLSDRFSAERPKGSFSTLEIQRTEQGDSAMYLCASSLGAWATNEKLFFGSGTQLSVL.